The clone carrying this TCR beta chain was detected a few times. Its matching antigen is unknown. A much more abundant neighbour one base away suggests this may be a read error. Semi-nested PCR with Nested Universal Primer A followed constant-region reverse priming of full-length variable regions. TCRdb re-called the 5' RACE reads with MiXCR, one entry per CDR3 protein. The sample lists approximately 9,800 distinct CDR3 sequences; around 15% were seen once. Study results and limitations: The larger cohort examined one V-J beta rearrangement, not whole repertoires. Tumor memory CD4+ T cell TCR gene usage clustered with blood and lymph node memory CD4+ cells and lymph node naive CD4+ cells.

The ends were cut back, 8 bases at V and 5 bases at J, with 15 bases in the middle. Germline lookup yields CDR1 SEHNR and CDR2 FQNEAQ (reference sequence). The CDR3 contains 13 residues. Treg sorting used a CD4+CD25+CD127-/low gate. The material sequenced was Tregs sorted from blood. The receptor comes from a female donor with breast cancer. V is TRBV7-9 and J is TRBJ1-1; D call uncertain. The CDR3 loop is CASGSRWGTEAFF. The CDR3 coding sequence is TGTGCCAGCGGCTCCAGATGGGGAACTGAAGCTTTCTTT.